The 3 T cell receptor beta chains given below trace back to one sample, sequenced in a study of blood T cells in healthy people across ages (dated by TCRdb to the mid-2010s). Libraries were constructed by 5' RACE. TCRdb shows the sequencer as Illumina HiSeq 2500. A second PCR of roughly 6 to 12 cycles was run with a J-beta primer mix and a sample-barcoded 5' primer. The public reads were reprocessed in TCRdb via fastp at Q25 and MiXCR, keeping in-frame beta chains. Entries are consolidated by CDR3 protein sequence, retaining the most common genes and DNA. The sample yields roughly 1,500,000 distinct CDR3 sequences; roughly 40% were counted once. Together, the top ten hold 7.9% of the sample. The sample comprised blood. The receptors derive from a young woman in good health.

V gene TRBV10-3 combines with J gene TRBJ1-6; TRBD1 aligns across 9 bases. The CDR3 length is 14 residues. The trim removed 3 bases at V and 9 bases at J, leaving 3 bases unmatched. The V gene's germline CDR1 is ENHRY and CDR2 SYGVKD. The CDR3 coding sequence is TGTGCCATCAGTGACGGGGACAGGGCTTCACCCCTCCACTTT. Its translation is CAISDGDRASPLHF.

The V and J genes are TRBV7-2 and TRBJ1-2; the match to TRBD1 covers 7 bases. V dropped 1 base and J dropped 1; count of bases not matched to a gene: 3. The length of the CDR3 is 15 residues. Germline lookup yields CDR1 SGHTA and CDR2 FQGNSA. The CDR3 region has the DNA TGTGCCAGCAGCTTAGGGGCAGGGGGTAACTATGGCTACACCTTC. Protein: CASSLGAGGNYGYTF. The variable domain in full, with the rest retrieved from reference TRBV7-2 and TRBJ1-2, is GAGVSQSPSNKVTEKGKDVELRCDPISGHTALYWYRQSLGQGLEFLIYFQGNSAPDKSGLPSDRFSAERTGGSVSTLTIQRTQQEDSAVYLCASSLGAGGNYGYTFGSGTRLTVV.

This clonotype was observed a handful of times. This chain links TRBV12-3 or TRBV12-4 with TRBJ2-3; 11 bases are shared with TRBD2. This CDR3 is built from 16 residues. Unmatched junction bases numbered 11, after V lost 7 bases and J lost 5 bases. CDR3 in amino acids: CASTIGLAGGIDTQYF. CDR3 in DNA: TGTGCCAGCACCATCGGGCTAGCGGGAGGAATAGATACGCAGTATTTT.